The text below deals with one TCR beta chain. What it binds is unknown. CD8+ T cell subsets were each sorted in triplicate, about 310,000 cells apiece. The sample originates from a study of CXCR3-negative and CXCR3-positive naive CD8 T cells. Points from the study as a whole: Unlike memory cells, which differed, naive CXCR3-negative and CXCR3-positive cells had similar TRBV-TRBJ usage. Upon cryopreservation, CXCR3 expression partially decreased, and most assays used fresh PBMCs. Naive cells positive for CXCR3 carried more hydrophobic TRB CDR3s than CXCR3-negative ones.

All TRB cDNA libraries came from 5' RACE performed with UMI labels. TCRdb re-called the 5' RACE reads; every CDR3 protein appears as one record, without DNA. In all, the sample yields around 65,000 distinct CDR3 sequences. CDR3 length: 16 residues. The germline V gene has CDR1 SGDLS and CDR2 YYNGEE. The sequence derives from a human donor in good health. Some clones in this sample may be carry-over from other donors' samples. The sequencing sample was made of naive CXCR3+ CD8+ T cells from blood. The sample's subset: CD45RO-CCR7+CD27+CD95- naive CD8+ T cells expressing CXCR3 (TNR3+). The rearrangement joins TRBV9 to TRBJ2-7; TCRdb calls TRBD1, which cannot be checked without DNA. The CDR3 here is CASSVTRGPSPYEQYF.